This T cell receptor beta chain emerged from a study of STAT5B mutations in CD4+ large granular lymphocyte leukemia. The repertoire was sequenced with immunoSEQ multiplex PCR; TCRdb's copy has only in-frame clones and lacks some. Here the sample spans 30,000 to 35,000 clones, approximately 67% being singletons. This clone was counted between two and nine times. What was sequenced was CD4+ T cells from blood buffy coats. The TCR sequence derives from a human donor in good health.

The CDR3 coding sequence is TGTGCCAGCAGGGACCCCGGGACAGGGAACACTGAAGCTTTCTTT. Translated, it gives CASRDPGTGNTEAFF. V usage is TRBV25-1 and J usage is TRBJ1-1, with TRBD1 matching over 8 bases. This CDR3 has 15 amino acids. Germline V gene data show CDR1 as MGHDK and CDR2 as SYGVNS. J was trimmed by 1 base and V by 6 bases; bases with no gene match: 7.